This T cell receptor beta chain stems from a study of T cell responses to AZD1222 COVID-19 vaccine. Repertoires were generated with immunoSEQ multiplex PCR, while TCRdb's copy carries only in-frame clones and drops some. Counted here are about 120,000 clones, roughly 85% occurring once; the ten biggest clones make up roughly 9%. Germline V gene sequence: CDR1 LGHDT, CDR2 YNNKEL (reference sequence). This CDR3 spans 15 amino acids. With 2 bases removed from V and 4 bases from J, the gap between germline ends came to 13 bases. This TCR came from an adult in good health. V gene TRBV3-1 (or the pseudogene TRBV3-2) combines with J gene TRBJ2-3; the D gene is possibly TRBD1 (6 bases). The sequencing here drew on peripheral blood, taken on day 0 of AZD1222 vaccination. The CDR3 region is CASSQRTVSADTQYF. The CDR3 DNA sequence: TGTGCCAGCAGCCAAAGGACAGTCAGCGCAGATACGCAGTATTTT.